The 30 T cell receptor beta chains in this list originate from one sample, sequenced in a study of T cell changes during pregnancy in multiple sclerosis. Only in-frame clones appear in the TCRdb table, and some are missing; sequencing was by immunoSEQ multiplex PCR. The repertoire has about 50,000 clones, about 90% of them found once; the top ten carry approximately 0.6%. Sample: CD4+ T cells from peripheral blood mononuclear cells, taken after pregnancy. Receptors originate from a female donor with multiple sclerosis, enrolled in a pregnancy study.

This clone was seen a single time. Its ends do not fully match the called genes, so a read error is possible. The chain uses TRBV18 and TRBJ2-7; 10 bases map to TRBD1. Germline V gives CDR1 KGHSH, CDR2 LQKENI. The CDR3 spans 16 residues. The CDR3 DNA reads TGTGCCAGCTCGCCACCGGGACAGGGGTACGTGAACGAGCAGTACTTC. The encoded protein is CASSPPGQGYVNEQYF.

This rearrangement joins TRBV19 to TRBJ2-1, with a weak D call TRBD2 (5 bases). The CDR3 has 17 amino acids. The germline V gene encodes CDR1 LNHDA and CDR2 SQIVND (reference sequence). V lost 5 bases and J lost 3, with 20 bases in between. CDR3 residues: CASSALLGLAIYNEQFF. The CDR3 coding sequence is TGTGCCAGTAGTGCCCTACTCGGATTAGCGATCTACAATGAGCAGTTCTTC.

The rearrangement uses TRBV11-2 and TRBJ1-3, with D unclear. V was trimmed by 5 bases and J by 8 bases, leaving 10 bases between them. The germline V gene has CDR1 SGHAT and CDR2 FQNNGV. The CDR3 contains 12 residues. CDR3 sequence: CASSQEGDTIYF. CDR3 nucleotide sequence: TGTGCCAGCAGCCAGGAGGGAGACACCATATATTTT. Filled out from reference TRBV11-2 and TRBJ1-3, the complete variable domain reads EAGVAQSPRYKIIEKRQSVAFWCNPISGHATLYWYQQILGQGPKLLIQFQNNGVVDDSQLPKDRFSAERLKGVDSTLKIQPAKLEDSAVYLCASSQEGDTIYFGEGSWLTVV.

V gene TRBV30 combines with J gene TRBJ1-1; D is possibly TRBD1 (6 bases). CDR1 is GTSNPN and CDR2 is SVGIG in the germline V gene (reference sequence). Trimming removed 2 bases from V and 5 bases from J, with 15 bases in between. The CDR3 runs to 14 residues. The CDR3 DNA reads TGTGCCTGGAGTCGGTCGACAGGTTGGACTGAAGCTTTCTTT. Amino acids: CAWSRSTGWTEAFF.

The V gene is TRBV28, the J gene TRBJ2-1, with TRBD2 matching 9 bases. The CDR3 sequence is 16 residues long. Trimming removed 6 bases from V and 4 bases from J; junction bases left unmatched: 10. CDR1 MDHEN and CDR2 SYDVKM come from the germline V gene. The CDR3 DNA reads TGTGCCAGCAGCGGCTTGGTAGCGGGAGAGTACAATGAGCAGTTCTTC. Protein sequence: CASSGLVAGEYNEQFF.

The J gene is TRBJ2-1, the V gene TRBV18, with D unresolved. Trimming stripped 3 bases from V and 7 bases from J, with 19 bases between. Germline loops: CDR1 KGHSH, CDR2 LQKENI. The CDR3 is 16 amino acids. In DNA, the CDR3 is TGTGCCAGCTCACCGGTGAGAGCGCCGGGTGGGAATGAGCAGTTCTTC. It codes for CASSPVRAPGGNEQFF.

CDR3: CASSGGDWRAANEQFF. DNA of the CDR3: TGTGCCAGCAGTGGGGGAGACTGGCGGGCGGCCAATGAGCAGTTCTTC. The chain links TRBV6-1 to TRBJ2-1; D possibly corresponds to TRBD2 (5 bases). The CDR3 consists of 16 residues. Germline lookup yields CDR1 MNHNS and CDR2 SASEGT. The V and J ends lost 4 bases and 6 bases respectively, with 19 bases between them.

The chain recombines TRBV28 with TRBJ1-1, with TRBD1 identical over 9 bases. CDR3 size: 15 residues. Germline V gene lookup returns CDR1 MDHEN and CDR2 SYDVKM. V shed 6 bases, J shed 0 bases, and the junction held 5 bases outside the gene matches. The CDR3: CASSPGTGMNTEAFF. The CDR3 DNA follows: TGTGCCAGCAGCCCGGGGACAGGGATGAACACTGAAGCTTTCTTT.

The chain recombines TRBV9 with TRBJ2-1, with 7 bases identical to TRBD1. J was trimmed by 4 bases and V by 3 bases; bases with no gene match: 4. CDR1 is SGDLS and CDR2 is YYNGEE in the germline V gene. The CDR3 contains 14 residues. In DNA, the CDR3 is TGTGCCAGCAGCGCCCGGGACAGTTACAATGAGCAGTTCTTC. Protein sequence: CASSARDSYNEQFF.

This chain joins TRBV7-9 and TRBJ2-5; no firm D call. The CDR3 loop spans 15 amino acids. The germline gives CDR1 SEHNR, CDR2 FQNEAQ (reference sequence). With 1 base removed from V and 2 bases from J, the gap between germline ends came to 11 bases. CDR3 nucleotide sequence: TGTGCCAGCAGCTTAGTTCCCCACGGGCAAGAGACCCAGTACTTC. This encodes CASSLVPHGQETQYF.

Written as DNA, the CDR3 is TGTGCCAGCAGTGTCCTAGGGGGCTCTGGGGCCAACGTCCTGACTTTC. Translating it yields CASSVLGGSGANVLTF. The chain carries TRBV6-1 and TRBJ2-6; possible D gene TRBD1, 6 bases. V lost 4 bases and J 0 bases, leaving 10 bases between the germline ends. This CDR3 spans 16 amino acids. Germline V gene data show CDR1 as MNHNS and CDR2 as SASEGT.

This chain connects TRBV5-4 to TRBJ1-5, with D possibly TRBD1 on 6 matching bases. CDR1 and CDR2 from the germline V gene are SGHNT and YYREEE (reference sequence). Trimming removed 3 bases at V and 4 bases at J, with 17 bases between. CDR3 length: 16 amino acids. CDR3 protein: CASSSFGTTNNQPQHF. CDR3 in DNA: TGTGCCAGCAGCTCTTTTGGGACAACTAATAATCAGCCCCAGCATTTT.

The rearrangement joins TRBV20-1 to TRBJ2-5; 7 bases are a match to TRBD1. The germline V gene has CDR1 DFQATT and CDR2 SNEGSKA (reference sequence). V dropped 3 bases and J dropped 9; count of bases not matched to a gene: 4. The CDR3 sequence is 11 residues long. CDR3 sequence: CSASVTGAQYF. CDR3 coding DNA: TGCAGTGCTAGTGTAACAGGGGCCCAGTACTTC.

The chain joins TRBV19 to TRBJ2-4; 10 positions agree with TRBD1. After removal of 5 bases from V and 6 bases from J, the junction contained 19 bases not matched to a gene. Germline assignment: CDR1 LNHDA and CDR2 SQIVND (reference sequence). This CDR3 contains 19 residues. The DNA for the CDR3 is TGTGCCAGTAGTCCTCCCCGACTTAGGGGACAGGGGCGGACAAACATTCAGTACTTC. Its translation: CASSPPRLRGQGRTNIQYF.

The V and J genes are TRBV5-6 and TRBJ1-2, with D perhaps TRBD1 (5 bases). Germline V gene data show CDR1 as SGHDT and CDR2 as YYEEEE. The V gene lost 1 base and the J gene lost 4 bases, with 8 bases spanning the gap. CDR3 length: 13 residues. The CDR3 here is CASSLQGLYGYTF. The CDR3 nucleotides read TGTGCCAGCAGCTTGCAGGGCCTCTATGGCTACACCTTC.

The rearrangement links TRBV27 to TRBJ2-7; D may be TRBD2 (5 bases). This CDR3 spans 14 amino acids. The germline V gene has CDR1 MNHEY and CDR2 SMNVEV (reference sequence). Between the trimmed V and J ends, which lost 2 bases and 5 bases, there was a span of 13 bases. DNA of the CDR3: TGTGCCAGCAGTTTACTACGGGATTCCCACGAGCAGTACTTC. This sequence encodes CASSLLRDSHEQYF.

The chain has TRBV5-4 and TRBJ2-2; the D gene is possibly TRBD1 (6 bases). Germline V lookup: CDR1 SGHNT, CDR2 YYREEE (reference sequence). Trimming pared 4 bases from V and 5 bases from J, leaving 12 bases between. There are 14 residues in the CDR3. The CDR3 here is CASSTGHKTGELFF. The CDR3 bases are TGTGCCAGCAGCACGGGACATAAGACCGGGGAGCTGTTTTTT. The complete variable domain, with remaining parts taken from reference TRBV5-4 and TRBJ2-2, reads ETGVTQSPTHLIKTRGQQVTLRCSSQSGHNTVSWYQQALGQGPQFIFQYYREEENGRGNFPPRFSGLQFPNYSSELNVNALELDDSALYLCASSTGHKTGELFFGEGSRLTVL.

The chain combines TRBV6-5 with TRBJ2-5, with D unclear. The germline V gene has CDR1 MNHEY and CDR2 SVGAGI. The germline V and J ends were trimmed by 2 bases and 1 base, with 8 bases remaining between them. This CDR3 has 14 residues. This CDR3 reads CASSYLSFQETQYF. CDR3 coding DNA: TGTGCCAGCAGTTACCTTTCCTTCCAAGAGACCCAGTACTTC.

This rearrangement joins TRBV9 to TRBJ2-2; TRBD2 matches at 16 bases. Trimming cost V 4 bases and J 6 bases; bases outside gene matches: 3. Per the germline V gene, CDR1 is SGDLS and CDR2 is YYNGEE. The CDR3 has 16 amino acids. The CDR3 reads CASSMGLAGGAGELFF. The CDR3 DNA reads TGTGCCAGCAGCATGGGACTAGCGGGAGGGGCCGGGGAGCTGTTTTTT.

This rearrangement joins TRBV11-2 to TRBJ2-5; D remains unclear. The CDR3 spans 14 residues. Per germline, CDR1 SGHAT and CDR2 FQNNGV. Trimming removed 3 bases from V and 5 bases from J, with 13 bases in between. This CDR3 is CASSLRIAPETQYF. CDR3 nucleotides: TGTGCCAGCAGCTTGAGGATCGCCCCGGAGACCCAGTACTTC.

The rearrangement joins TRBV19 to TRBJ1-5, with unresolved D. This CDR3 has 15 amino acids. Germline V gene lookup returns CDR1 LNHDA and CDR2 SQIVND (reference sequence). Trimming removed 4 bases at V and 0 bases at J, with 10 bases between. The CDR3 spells CASSTFGVSNQPQHF. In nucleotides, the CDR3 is TGTGCCAGTAGTACCTTCGGGGTTAGCAATCAGCCCCAGCATTTT. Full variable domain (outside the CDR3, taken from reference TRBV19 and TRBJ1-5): DGGITQSPKYLFRKEGQNVTLSCEQNLNHDAMYWYRQDPGQGLRLIYYSQIVNDFQKGDIAEGYSVSREKKESFPLTVTSAQKNPTAFYLCASSTFGVSNQPQHFGDGTRLSIL.

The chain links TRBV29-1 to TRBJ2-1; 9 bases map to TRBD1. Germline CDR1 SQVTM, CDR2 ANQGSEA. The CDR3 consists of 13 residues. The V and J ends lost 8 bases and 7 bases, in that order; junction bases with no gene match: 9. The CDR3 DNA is TGCAGCTCGTCCGGGACAGGGCTAAATGAGCAGTTCTTC. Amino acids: CSSSGTGLNEQFF.

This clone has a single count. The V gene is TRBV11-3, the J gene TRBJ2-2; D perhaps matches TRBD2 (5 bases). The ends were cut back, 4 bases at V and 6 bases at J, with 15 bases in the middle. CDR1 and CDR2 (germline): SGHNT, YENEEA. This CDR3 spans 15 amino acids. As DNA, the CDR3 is TGTGCCAGCAGCTCCGTTTTGGGAGCCTCCGGGGAGCTGTTTTTT. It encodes CASSSVLGASGELFF.

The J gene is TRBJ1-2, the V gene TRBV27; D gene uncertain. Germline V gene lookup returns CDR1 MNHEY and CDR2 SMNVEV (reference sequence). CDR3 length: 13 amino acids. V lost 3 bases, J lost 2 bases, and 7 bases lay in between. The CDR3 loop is CASSLSINYGYTF. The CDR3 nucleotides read TGTGCCAGCAGTTTGTCAATCAACTATGGCTACACCTTC.

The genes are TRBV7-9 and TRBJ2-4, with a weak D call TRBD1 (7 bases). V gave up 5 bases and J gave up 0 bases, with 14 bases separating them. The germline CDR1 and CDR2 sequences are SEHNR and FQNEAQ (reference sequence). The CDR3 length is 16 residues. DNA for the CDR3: TGTGCCAGCAGCCCATCAGGGGGGATAGCCAAAAACATTCAGTACTTC. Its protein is CASSPSGGIAKNIQYF.

The CDR3 region has the DNA TGCGCCAGCAGTCCCTCCGAGGGGAGGAGTGAAGAGACCCAGTACTTC. It is translated as CASSPSEGRSEETQYF. The gene calls are TRBV23-1 and TRBJ2-5; D may be TRBD2 (6 bases). TRBV23-1 is an ORF for which the function is uncertain. CDR3 size: 16 residues. V lost 4 bases, J lost 3 bases, and 18 bases lay in between.

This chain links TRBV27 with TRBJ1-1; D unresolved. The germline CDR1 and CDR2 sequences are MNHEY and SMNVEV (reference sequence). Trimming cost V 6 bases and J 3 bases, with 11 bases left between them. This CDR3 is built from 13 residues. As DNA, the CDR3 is TGTGCCAGCAGCCGAGGGTTTGACACTGAAGCTTTCTTT. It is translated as CASSRGFDTEAFF.

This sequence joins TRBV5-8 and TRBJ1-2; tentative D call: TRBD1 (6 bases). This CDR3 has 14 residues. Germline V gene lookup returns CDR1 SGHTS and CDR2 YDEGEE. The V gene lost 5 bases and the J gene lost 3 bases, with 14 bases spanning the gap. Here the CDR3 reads CASRKSGADYGYTF. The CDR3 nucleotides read TGTGCCAGCAGAAAATCAGGGGCAGACTATGGCTACACCTTC.

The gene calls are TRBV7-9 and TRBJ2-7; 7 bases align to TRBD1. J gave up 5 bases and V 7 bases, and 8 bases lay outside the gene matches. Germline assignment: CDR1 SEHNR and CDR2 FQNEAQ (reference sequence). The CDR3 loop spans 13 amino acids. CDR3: CASNEQTGDEQYF. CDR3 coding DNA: TGTGCCAGCAACGAGCAAACAGGGGACGAGCAGTACTTC.

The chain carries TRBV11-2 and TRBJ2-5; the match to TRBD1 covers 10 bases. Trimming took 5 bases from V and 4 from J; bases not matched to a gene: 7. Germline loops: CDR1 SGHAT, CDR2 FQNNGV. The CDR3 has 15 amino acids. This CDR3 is CASSLGQGGRETQYF. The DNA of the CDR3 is TGTGCCAGCAGCCTTGGACAGGGGGGGAGAGAGACCCAGTACTTC. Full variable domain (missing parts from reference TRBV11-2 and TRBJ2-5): EAGVAQSPRYKIIEKRQSVAFWCNPISGHATLYWYQQILGQGPKLLIQFQNNGVVDDSQLPKDRFSAERLKGVDSTLKIQPAKLEDSAVYLCASSLGQGGRETQYFGPGTRLLVL.